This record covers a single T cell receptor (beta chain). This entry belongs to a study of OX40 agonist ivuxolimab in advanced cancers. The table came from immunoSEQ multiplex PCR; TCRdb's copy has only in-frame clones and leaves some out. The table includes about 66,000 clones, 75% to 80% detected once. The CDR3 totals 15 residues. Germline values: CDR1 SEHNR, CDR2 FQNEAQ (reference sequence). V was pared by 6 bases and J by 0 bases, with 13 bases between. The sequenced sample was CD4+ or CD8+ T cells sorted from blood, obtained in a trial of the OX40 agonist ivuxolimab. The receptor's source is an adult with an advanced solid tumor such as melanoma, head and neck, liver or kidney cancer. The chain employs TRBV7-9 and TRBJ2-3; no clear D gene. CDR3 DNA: TGTGCCAGCAGTGGCCAGGCTGGGAGCACAGATACGCAGTATTTT. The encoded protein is CASSGQAGSTDTQYF. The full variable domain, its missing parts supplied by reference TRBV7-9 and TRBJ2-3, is DTGVSQNPRHKITKRGQNVTFRCDPISEHNRLYWYRQTLGQGPEFLTYFQNEAQLEKSRLLSDRFSAERPKGSFSTLEIQRTEQGDSAMYLCASSGQAGSTDTQYFGPGTRLTVL.